This entry features one TCR beta chain sequence. Data came from immunoSEQ multiplex PCR; TCRdb stores just in-frame clones and leaves some out. The table has approximately 79,000 clones, around 87% seen once. The data derive from a study of OX40 agonist ivuxolimab in advanced cancers. The J segment lost 14 bases and the V segment lost 4 bases, leaving 11 bases of the junction unmatched. Looked up from germline, CDR1 is MNHEY and CDR2 is SVGAGI. There are 14 residues in the CDR3. The source of this sequence is an adult with an advanced solid tumor such as melanoma, head and neck, liver or kidney cancer. The specimen was CD4+ or CD8+ T cells sorted from blood, collected in a trial of the OX40 agonist ivuxolimab. The chain employs TRBV6-5 and TRBJ1-6; 7 bases fit TRBD1. CDR3 sequence (DNA): TGTGCCAGCAGTTTGGACAGGCTGCATTCGTCCCTCCACTTT. Translated, it gives CASSLDRLHSSLHF.